A selection of T cell receptor beta chains follows, all from one sample in a study of T cell responses to AZD1222 COVID-19 vaccine. Measured with immunoSEQ multiplex PCR; TCRdb has only the in-frame clones, and not every one. The sample lists approximately 150,000 clones, just over 90% occurring once. Material: peripheral blood, obtained 28 days after the second AZD1222 dose. These receptors were obtained from an adult who received the AZD1222 COVID-19 vaccine. Both conserved end residues are part of each CDR3. The D gene is left open where the match is weak. Some rows have no size entry. The others give once, few or many, or a class for an expanded clone.

cdr3_length: 16; d_call: .; clone_size: .; j_call: TRBJ1-5; v_call: TRBV15; cdr3_nt: TGTGCCACCAGCAGAGCGGTAGGGCATAGCAATCAGCCCCAGCATTTT; cdr3_aa: CATSRAVGHSNQPQHF
cdr3_length: 16; d_call: .; clone_size: .; j_call: TRBJ1-6; v_call: TRBV7-8; cdr3_nt: TGTGCCAGCAGCTTAGCGTCGAGACCAACCGATTCACCCCTCCACTTT; cdr3_aa: CASSLASRPTDSPLHF
cdr3_length: 13; d_call: .; clone_size: .; j_call: TRBJ1-1; v_call: TRBV12-3/TRBV12-4; cdr3_nt: TGTGCCAGCAGTTTGGATGGAAGGACTGAAGCTTTCTTT; cdr3_aa: CASSLDGRTEAFF
cdr3_length: 14; d_call: .; clone_size: .; j_call: TRBJ2-1; v_call: TRBV5-4; cdr3_nt: TGTGCCAGCAGCTTGGTTGGGGGTTACAATGAGCAGTTCTTC; cdr3_aa: CASSLVGGYNEQFF
cdr3_length: 15; d_call: TRBD1; clone_size: .; j_call: TRBJ1-3; v_call: TRBV6-5; cdr3_nt: TGTGCCAGCAGTCCTGGACAGGGAAGAGGAAACACCATATATTTT; cdr3_aa: CASSPGQGRGNTIYF
cdr3_length: 16; d_call: TRBD1; clone_size: .; j_call: TRBJ1-5; v_call: TRBV30; cdr3_nt: TGTGCCTGGAGTGTTTCTCGGACAGGGTCAGATCAGCCCCAGCATTTT; cdr3_aa: CAWSVSRTGSDQPQHF
cdr3_length: 15; d_call: TRBD2; clone_size: .; j_call: TRBJ2-3; v_call: TRBV4-1; cdr3_nt: TGCGCCAGCAGCTTCAGCGGGGGCGGGACAGATACGCAGTATTTT; cdr3_aa: CASSFSGGGTDTQYF
cdr3_length: 15; d_call: .; clone_size: .; j_call: TRBJ2-3; v_call: TRBV5-4; cdr3_nt: TGTGCCAGCAGCTTTCAGGGCGGTAGCACAGATACGCAGTATTTT; cdr3_aa: CASSFQGGSTDTQYF
cdr3_length: 15; d_call: .; clone_size: .; j_call: TRBJ1-5; v_call: TRBV7-9; cdr3_nt: TGTGCCAGCAGCTTAGATGGTTACAGCAATCAGCCCCAGCATTTT; cdr3_aa: CASSLDGYSNQPQHF
cdr3_length: 14; d_call: .; clone_size: .; j_call: TRBJ2-7; v_call: TRBV7-2; cdr3_nt: TGTGCCAGCAGCTTAGGTGCTAGCCCCTACGAGCAGTACTTC; cdr3_aa: CASSLGASPYEQYF
cdr3_length: 13; d_call: .; clone_size: .; j_call: TRBJ2-5; v_call: TRBV2; cdr3_nt: TGTGCCAGCAGTGGACACCTCCAAGAGACCCAGTACTTC; cdr3_aa: CASSGHLQETQYF
cdr3_length: 15; d_call: TRBD1; clone_size: .; j_call: TRBJ1-6; v_call: TRBV30; cdr3_nt: TGTGCCTGGAGGGGACAGGGGCACTATAATTCACCCCTCCACTTT; cdr3_aa: CAWRGQGHYNSPLHF
cdr3_length: 17; d_call: .; clone_size: .; j_call: TRBJ2-2; v_call: TRBV9; cdr3_nt: TGTGCCAGCAGCGTATTTCTGACCGCCGTGAACACCGGGGAGCTGTTTTTT; cdr3_aa: CASSVFLTAVNTGELFF
cdr3_length: 14; d_call: .; clone_size: .; j_call: TRBJ2-2; v_call: TRBV10-3; cdr3_nt: TGTGCCATCAGTTACGTCGGGGCTACCGGGGAGCTGTTTTTT; cdr3_aa: CAISYVGATGELFF
cdr3_length: 13; d_call: .; clone_size: .; j_call: TRBJ2-2; v_call: TRBV2; cdr3_nt: TGTGCCAGCAGTGATGGTGGGGACGGGGAGCTGTTTTTT; cdr3_aa: CASSDGGDGELFF
cdr3_length: 16; d_call: .; clone_size: .; j_call: TRBJ2-6; v_call: TRBV3-1/TRBV3-2; cdr3_nt: TGTGCCAGCAGCCGTACAGGGAACTCTGGGGCCAACGTCCTGACTTTC; cdr3_aa: CASSRTGNSGANVLTF
cdr3_length: 13; d_call: .; clone_size: .; j_call: TRBJ1-1; v_call: TRBV5-5; cdr3_nt: TGTGCCAGCAGCTGGCGGGGGAGGACTGAAGCTTTCTTT; cdr3_aa: CASSWRGRTEAFF
cdr3_length: 13; d_call: .; clone_size: .; j_call: TRBJ2-3; v_call: TRBV5-1; cdr3_nt: TGCGCCAGCAGCTTGTTAGGAGCGGATACGCAGTATTTT; cdr3_aa: CASSLLGADTQYF
cdr3_length: 17; d_call: TRBD1; clone_size: .; j_call: TRBJ1-2; v_call: TRBV10-3; cdr3_nt: TGTGCCATCAGTGAGGGAGTGACAGGGGGCGAAAACTATGGCTACACCTTC; cdr3_aa: CAISEGVTGGENYGYTF
cdr3_length: 16; d_call: .; clone_size: .; j_call: TRBJ2-2; v_call: TRBV5-5; cdr3_nt: TGTGCCAGCAGCTCTTGGGGGTCTAGCTTGGGCGGGGAGCTGTTTTTT; cdr3_aa: CASSSWGSSLGGELFF
cdr3_length: 11; d_call: .; clone_size: .; j_call: TRBJ1-1; v_call: TRBV29-1; cdr3_nt: TGCAGCGTTGAAACAGGGTCCCAAGCTTTCTTT; cdr3_aa: CSVETGSQAFF
cdr3_length: 14; d_call: .; clone_size: .; j_call: TRBJ1-4; v_call: TRBV7-2; cdr3_nt: TGTGCCAGCAGCTTATCTGGGATGAATGAAAAACTGTTTTTT; cdr3_aa: CASSLSGMNEKLFF
cdr3_length: 13; d_call: .; clone_size: .; j_call: TRBJ1-5; v_call: TRBV2; cdr3_nt: TGTGCCAGCAGTCGGGACATCAATCAGCCCCAGCATTTT; cdr3_aa: CASSRDINQPQHF
cdr3_length: 13; d_call: .; clone_size: .; j_call: TRBJ1-3; v_call: TRBV27; cdr3_nt: TGTGCCAGCAGGAGGGTGGGCGGAAACACCATATATTTT; cdr3_aa: CASRRVGGNTIYF
cdr3_length: 14; d_call: .; clone_size: .; j_call: TRBJ2-7; v_call: TRBV5-4; cdr3_nt: TGTGCCAGCAGCCTGGACAGCGGCTCCTACGAGCAGTACTTC; cdr3_aa: CASSLDSGSYEQYF
cdr3_length: 12; d_call: .; clone_size: .; j_call: TRBJ1-2; v_call: TRBV12-3/TRBV12-4; cdr3_nt: TGTGCCAGCAGCGACAACGGGGGAGGCTACACCTTC; cdr3_aa: CASSDNGGGYTF
cdr3_length: 16; d_call: .; clone_size: .; j_call: TRBJ1-2; v_call: TRBV6-5; cdr3_nt: TGTGCCAGCAGTTTCCGGGTTGTGTCCAGGGACTATGGCTACACCTTC; cdr3_aa: CASSFRVVSRDYGYTF
cdr3_length: 14; d_call: .; clone_size: .; j_call: TRBJ1-2; v_call: TRBV4-1; cdr3_nt: TGCGCCAGCAGCGAGGTGCAGGGGAACTATGGCTACACCTTC; cdr3_aa: CASSEVQGNYGYTF
cdr3_length: 12; d_call: .; clone_size: .; j_call: TRBJ1-5; v_call: TRBV19; cdr3_nt: TGTGCCAGTAGTGTACAGAATCAGCCCCAGCATTTT; cdr3_aa: CASSVQNQPQHF
cdr3_length: 15; d_call: .; clone_size: once; j_call: TRBJ1-5; v_call: TRBV20-1; cdr3_nt: TGCAGTGCTAGTTCCGTCAGGACAGGCAATCAGCCCCAGCATTTT; cdr3_aa: CSASSVRTGNQPQHF
cdr3_length: 15; d_call: .; clone_size: .; j_call: TRBJ1-1; v_call: TRBV5-6; cdr3_nt: TGTGCCAGCAGCTTAGGGGGATCTACCAACACTGAAGCTTTCTTT; cdr3_aa: CASSLGGSTNTEAFF
cdr3_length: 12; d_call: .; clone_size: once; j_call: TRBJ2-7; v_call: TRBV11-2; cdr3_nt: TGTGCCAGCAGCTTGCCTCGTGGGGAGCAGTACTTC; cdr3_aa: CASSLPRGEQYF
cdr3_length: 12; d_call: .; clone_size: .; j_call: TRBJ1-2; v_call: TRBV3-1/TRBV3-2; cdr3_nt: TGTGCCAGCAGCCAAGGGGGGTATGGCTACACCTTC; cdr3_aa: CASSQGGYGYTF
cdr3_length: 17; d_call: .; clone_size: .; j_call: TRBJ1-4; v_call: TRBV11-2; cdr3_nt: TGTGCCAGCAGCCCTATACTTAGGACAGTACTTAATGAAAAACTGTTTTTT; cdr3_aa: CASSPILRTVLNEKLFF
cdr3_length: 13; d_call: .; clone_size: .; j_call: TRBJ1-2; v_call: TRBV5-5; cdr3_nt: TGTGCCAGCAGCTTGGGGACGCGGGGTGGCTACACCTTC; cdr3_aa: CASSLGTRGGYTF
cdr3_length: 15; d_call: .; clone_size: .; j_call: TRBJ1-2; v_call: TRBV18; cdr3_nt: TGTGCCAGCTCACCACCAGGGGGGGGTAACTATGGCTACACCTTC; cdr3_aa: CASSPPGGGNYGYTF
cdr3_length: 15; d_call: TRBD1; clone_size: .; j_call: TRBJ1-5; v_call: TRBV7-2; cdr3_nt: TGTGCCAGCAGCTTGGGACAGGGCAAGGAGCAGCCCCAGCATTTT; cdr3_aa: CASSLGQGKEQPQHF
cdr3_length: 13; d_call: .; clone_size: .; j_call: TRBJ2-5; v_call: TRBV10-2; cdr3_nt: TGCGCCAGCAGAATAGGGGGGCAGGAGACCCAGTACTTC; cdr3_aa: CASRIGGQETQYF
cdr3_length: 14; d_call: .; clone_size: .; j_call: TRBJ1-1; v_call: TRBV7-9; cdr3_nt: TGTGCCAGCAGCCAAAATCCAGGGGCCGCTGAAGCTTTCTTT; cdr3_aa: CASSQNPGAAEAFF
cdr3_length: 12; d_call: .; clone_size: .; j_call: TRBJ1-1; v_call: TRBV11-2; cdr3_nt: TGTGCCAGCAGCGTCGAGGGCACTGAAGCTTTCTTT; cdr3_aa: CASSVEGTEAFF
cdr3_length: 15; d_call: TRBD1; clone_size: .; j_call: TRBJ1-5; v_call: TRBV19; cdr3_nt: TGTGCCAGTAGTTCTGACAGGGGTAGCAATCAGCCCCAGCATTTT; cdr3_aa: CASSSDRGSNQPQHF
cdr3_length: 16; d_call: .; clone_size: .; j_call: TRBJ2-7; v_call: TRBV3-1/TRBV3-2; cdr3_nt: TGTGCCAGCAGCCAAGAGGCTGCCGGGTCCTTCTACGAGCAGTACTTC; cdr3_aa: CASSQEAAGSFYEQYF
cdr3_length: 17; d_call: .; clone_size: .; j_call: TRBJ1-3; v_call: TRBV5-1; cdr3_nt: TGCGCCAGCAGCCCCCTGGGCCCACGGGGCTCTGGAAACACCATATATTTT; cdr3_aa: CASSPLGPRGSGNTIYF
cdr3_length: 13; d_call: TRBD1; clone_size: .; j_call: TRBJ2-7; v_call: TRBV6-5; cdr3_nt: TGTGCCAGTAGGCTACAGGGGAACCACGAGCAGTACTTC; cdr3_aa: CASRLQGNHEQYF
cdr3_length: 19; d_call: TRBD2; clone_size: .; j_call: TRBJ2-1; v_call: TRBV19; cdr3_nt: TGTGCCAGTAGTGGAAGACTAGCGGGGGGGCCTAGTTTTAGCAATGAGCAGTTCTTC; cdr3_aa: CASSGRLAGGPSFSNEQFF
cdr3_length: 15; d_call: TRBD1; clone_size: .; j_call: TRBJ2-1; v_call: TRBV5-1; cdr3_nt: TGCGCCAGCAGTACCGGGCAGGGGGTCTCCAATGAGCAGTTCTTC; cdr3_aa: CASSTGQGVSNEQFF
cdr3_length: 15; d_call: .; clone_size: .; j_call: TRBJ2-7; v_call: TRBV2; cdr3_nt: TGTGCCAGCAGGAGAGGGAATAATTGGGATTACGAGCAGTACTTC; cdr3_aa: CASRRGNNWDYEQYF
cdr3_length: 13; d_call: TRBD2; clone_size: .; j_call: TRBJ2-1; v_call: TRBV2; cdr3_nt: TGTGCCAGCAATCGGGGGGGATACAATGAGCAGTTCTTC; cdr3_aa: CASNRGGYNEQFF